The subject of this entry is one TCR beta chain. The antigen is unknown. Positively selected for CCR7, the CD45RO-negative cells used as naive CD8 cells excluded terminally differentiated effector memory CD45RA+ cells. Original processing methods: For the immunoSEQ data, sequences were junction-only without quality scores, so filtering differed. Data came from immunoSEQ multiplex PCR; TCRdb stores just in-frame clones and leaves some out. From that table come the V and J calls and clone size; the DNA was used to work out D and trimming. This table holds about 600,000 clones, roughly 98% found once. This record belongs to a study of shared clonotypes between healthy human individuals. The overall study: Each donor's CD4 naive and CD4 memory cells filled three plates apiece, CD8 naive two, and CD8 memory one. Findings of the study overall: Among four donors, approximately 5% of naive CD4 clonotypes were found in common. Only blood underwent sampling, and tissue repertoires likely differ.

This TCR was recovered from a man aged 30-40 years in good health. Sequencing was done on a sample of naive CD8+ T cells sorted from blood.

CDR3 loop: CASSQEWGLINEQFF. CDR3 DNA sequence: TGTGCCAGCAGCCAAGAGTGGGGGCTGATCAATGAGCAGTTCTTC. This rearrangement joins TRBV4-2 to TRBJ2-1; TRBD1 might be the D (6 bases). The germline V gene encodes CDR1 LGHNA and CDR2 YNFKEQ. This CDR3 has 15 residues. Trimming took off 0 bases at V and 6 bases at J, with 12 bases between the two ends.